These T cell receptor beta chains were read from a single sample in a study of response to subunit inactivated influenza vaccine. TCRdb reprocessed the RT-PCR reads via MiXCR and lists one record per CDR3 protein. In the table there are about 830,000 distinct CDR3 sequences, roughly 20% of which are singletons. The sample consisted of PBMCs from blood, taken less than 6 days after vaccination. These TCRs come from a man in his forties or fifties who received an inactivated influenza vaccine. CDR3s include the opening cysteine and the closing phenylalanine or tryptophan. The order of the fields is clone size, CDR3 length, D gene, V gene, J gene, CDR3 protein, CDR3 DNA. A D gene is named only where the DNA matches it firmly. Size tells how often a clone was seen (once, few, many) or the class of an expanded clone, and some rows leave it out.

clone_size: many
cdr3_length: 16
d_call: NA
v_call: TRBV6-5
j_call: TRBJ2-2
cdr3_aa: CASSYLQGMNTGELFF
cdr3_nt: TGTGCCAGCAGTTACTTACAGGGAATGAACACCGGGGAGCTGTTTTTT

clone_size: NA
cdr3_length: 16
d_call: NA
v_call: TRBV28
j_call: TRBJ2-3
cdr3_aa: CARMGVSDASTDTQYF
cdr3_nt: TGTGCCAGAATGGGGGTTAGCGACGCTAGCACAGATACGCAGTATTTT

clone_size: few
cdr3_length: 14
d_call: NA
v_call: TRBV4-3
j_call: TRBJ2-1
cdr3_aa: CASSRDHAYNEQFF
cdr3_nt: TGCGCCAGCTCCCGAGACCATGCATACAATGAGCAGTTCTTC

clone_size: NA
cdr3_length: 15
d_call: TRBD2
v_call: TRBV15
j_call: TRBJ2-7
cdr3_aa: CATRPIAGVPYEQYF
cdr3_nt: TGTGCCACCAGACCGATAGCGGGAGTACCCTACGAGCAGTACTTC

clone_size: NA
cdr3_length: 14
d_call: TRBD1
v_call: TRBV5-1
j_call: TRBJ2-3
cdr3_aa: CASMLGTGVNTQYF
cdr3_nt: TGCGCCAGCATGTTAGGGACAGGGGTAAATACGCAGTATTTT

clone_size: few
cdr3_length: 13
d_call: TRBD1
v_call: TRBV3-1
j_call: TRBJ2-7
cdr3_aa: CASRRQGPYEQYF
cdr3_nt: TGTGCCAGCAGGCGACAGGGTCCGTACGAGCAGTACTTC

clone_size: many
cdr3_length: 15
d_call: NA
v_call: TRBV9
j_call: TRBJ2-3
cdr3_aa: CASSVEGPRTDTQYF
cdr3_nt: TGTGCCAGCAGCGTAGAGGGGCCTCGCACAGATACGCAGTATTTT

clone_size: NA
cdr3_length: 14
d_call: TRBD1
v_call: TRBV3-1
j_call: TRBJ1-1
cdr3_aa: CASRRTGGWTEAFF
cdr3_nt: TGTGCCAGCAGACGGACAGGGGGCTGGACTGAAGCTTTCTTT

clone_size: few
cdr3_length: 14
d_call: NA
v_call: TRBV7-9
j_call: TRBJ2-3
cdr3_aa: CASSLIGSSDTQYF
cdr3_nt: TGTGCCAGCAGCTTGATCGGGAGTTCAGATACGCAGTATTTT

clone_size: many
cdr3_length: 15
d_call: TRBD1
v_call: TRBV25-1
j_call: TRBJ2-5
cdr3_aa: CASKPGQGARETQYF
cdr3_nt: TGTGCCAGCAAACCGGGACAGGGGGCGCGTGAGACCCAGTACTTC

clone_size: NA
cdr3_length: 15
d_call: NA
v_call: TRBV29-1
j_call: TRBJ2-5
cdr3_aa: CSVEGGQGFQETQYF
cdr3_nt: TGCAGCGTTGAAGGTGGCCAGGGGTTCCAAGAGACCCAGTACTTC

clone_size: few
cdr3_length: 18
d_call: TRBD2
v_call: TRBV7-6
j_call: TRBJ2-7
cdr3_aa: CASSLEAGGRGGTMEQYF
cdr3_nt: TGTGCCAGCAGCTTAGAAGCGGGAGGCCGGGGGGGTACGATGGAGCAGTACTTC

clone_size: NA
cdr3_length: 13
d_call: TRBD1
v_call: TRBV20-1
j_call: TRBJ1-1
cdr3_aa: CSARRQGNTEAFF
cdr3_nt: TGCAGTGCTAGACGACAGGGTAACACTGAAGCTTTCTTT

clone_size: few
cdr3_length: 15
d_call: NA
v_call: TRBV12-3/TRBV12-4
j_call: TRBJ2-5
cdr3_aa: CASSFQTGRPETQYF
cdr3_nt: TGTGCCAGCAGTTTTCAGACAGGGAGGCCAGAGACCCAGTACTTC

clone_size: many
cdr3_length: 15
d_call: TRBD2
v_call: TRBV6-1
j_call: TRBJ2-7
cdr3_aa: CATVGLAGGGYEQYF
cdr3_nt: TGTGCAACTGTTGGGCTAGCGGGGGGAGGCTACGAGCAGTACTTC

clone_size: NA
cdr3_length: 17
d_call: TRBD1
v_call: TRBV7-9
j_call: TRBJ1-5
cdr3_aa: CASSLGPGQAAGQPQHF
cdr3_nt: TGTGCCAGCAGCTTAGGACCTGGACAGGCCGCCGGGCAGCCCCAGCATTTT

clone_size: NA
cdr3_length: 14
d_call: NA
v_call: TRBV12-3/TRBV12-4
j_call: TRBJ2-2
cdr3_aa: CASGGGGLTGELFF
cdr3_nt: TGTGCCAGCGGTGGAGGAGGGCTCACCGGGGAGCTGTTTTTT

clone_size: few
cdr3_length: 12
d_call: NA
v_call: TRBV29-1
j_call: TRBJ2-1
cdr3_aa: CSVEQQTREQFF
cdr3_nt: TGCAGCGTTGAACAACAAACCCGGGAGCAGTTCTTC

clone_size: NA
cdr3_length: 12
d_call: NA
v_call: TRBV20-1
j_call: TRBJ2-3
cdr3_aa: CSAMRDTDTQYF
cdr3_nt: TGCAGTGCTATGCGGGACACAGATACGCAGTATTTT

clone_size: once
cdr3_length: 14
d_call: NA
v_call: TRBV3-1
j_call: TRBJ1-2
cdr3_aa: CASSQEFLNYGYTF
cdr3_nt: TGTGCCAGCAGCCAAGAGTTCCTTAACTATGGCTACACCTTC

clone_size: NA
cdr3_length: 16
d_call: TRBD2
v_call: TRBV20-1
j_call: TRBJ2-3
cdr3_aa: CSAKPAGASSTDTQYF
cdr3_nt: TGCAGTGCTAAACCAGCGGGAGCCTCTAGCACAGATACGCAGTATTTT

clone_size: NA
cdr3_length: 12
d_call: NA
v_call: TRBV7-7
j_call: TRBJ2-2
cdr3_aa: CASATNTGELFF
cdr3_nt: TGTGCCAGCGCCACTAACACCGGGGAGCTGTTTTTT

clone_size: NA
cdr3_length: 13
d_call: NA
v_call: TRBV10-3
j_call: TRBJ2-1
cdr3_aa: CAISETSYNEQFF
cdr3_nt: TGTGCCATCAGTGAGACATCCTACAATGAGCAGTTCTTC

clone_size: NA
cdr3_length: 14
d_call: TRBD2
v_call: TRBV20-1
j_call: TRBJ2-1
cdr3_aa: CSGMTSGRLNEQFF
cdr3_nt: TGCAGTGGGATGACTAGCGGGCGATTAAATGAGCAGTTCTTC

clone_size: NA
cdr3_length: 12
d_call: NA
v_call: TRBV20-1
j_call: TRBJ2-5
cdr3_aa: CAGQGKQETQYF
cdr3_nt: TGCGCGGGGCAGGGAAAACAAGAGACCCAGTACTTC

clone_size: NA
cdr3_length: 10
d_call: NA
v_call: TRBV29-1
j_call: TRBJ1-5
cdr3_aa: CSVADQPQHF
cdr3_nt: TGCAGCGTTGCGGATCAGCCCCAGCATTTT

clone_size: NA
cdr3_length: 16
d_call: TRBD1
v_call: TRBV4-1
j_call: TRBJ1-2
cdr3_aa: CASSQVGTGGRDGYTF
cdr3_nt: TGCGCCAGCAGCCAAGTTGGGACAGGGGGCCGGGATGGCTACACCTTC

clone_size: NA
cdr3_length: 15
d_call: TRBD1
v_call: TRBV9
j_call: TRBJ2-7
cdr3_aa: CASSPSGYTGVEQYF
cdr3_nt: TGTGCCAGCAGCCCTAGTGGCTATACAGGGGTAGAGCAGTACTTC

clone_size: NA
cdr3_length: 15
d_call: NA
v_call: TRBV6-1
j_call: TRBJ1-6
cdr3_aa: CASSDRQSNNSPLHF
cdr3_nt: TGTGCCAGCAGTGATAGACAGTCTAACAATTCACCCCTCCACTTT

clone_size: NA
cdr3_length: 12
d_call: NA
v_call: TRBV20-1
j_call: TRBJ1-6
cdr3_aa: CSGAQTNSPLHF
cdr3_nt: TGCAGTGGAGCCCAAACCAATTCACCCCTCCACTTT

clone_size: NA
cdr3_length: 14
d_call: NA
v_call: TRBV4-2
j_call: TRBJ2-5
cdr3_aa: CASSQAANQETQYF
cdr3_nt: TGTGCCAGCAGCCAAGCGGCTAACCAAGAGACCCAGTACTTC

clone_size: NA
cdr3_length: 13
d_call: NA
v_call: TRBV10-3
j_call: TRBJ2-3
cdr3_aa: CAIRGTSTDTQYF
cdr3_nt: TGTGCCATCAGAGGTACGAGCACAGATACGCAGTATTTT

clone_size: NA
cdr3_length: 13
d_call: TRBD2
v_call: TRBV29-1
j_call: TRBJ2-1
cdr3_aa: CSVEGLAGNEQFF
cdr3_nt: TGCAGCGTTGAAGGCCTAGCGGGGAATGAGCAGTTCTTC

clone_size: few
cdr3_length: 17
d_call: NA
v_call: TRBV24-1
j_call: TRBJ2-3
cdr3_aa: CATSDLRGTSSTDTQYF
cdr3_nt: TGTGCCACCAGTGATCTTAGGGGCACATCTAGCACAGATACGCAGTATTTT

clone_size: NA
cdr3_length: 14
d_call: TRBD1
v_call: TRBV20-1
j_call: TRBJ1-1
cdr3_aa: CSARTGQGGTEAFF
cdr3_nt: TGCAGTGCTAGGACGGGACAGGGGGGCACTGAAGCTTTCTTT

clone_size: many
cdr3_length: 12
d_call: NA
v_call: TRBV12-3/TRBV12-4
j_call: TRBJ1-3
cdr3_aa: CASGGAGNTIYF
cdr3_nt: TGTGCCAGCGGGGGTGCTGGAAACACCATATATTTT

clone_size: NA
cdr3_length: 12
d_call: NA
v_call: TRBV20-1
j_call: TRBJ2-7
cdr3_aa: CSGGPGSYEQYF
cdr3_nt: TGCAGTGGGGGGCCAGGCTCCTACGAGCAGTACTTC

clone_size: NA
cdr3_length: 15
d_call: TRBD2
v_call: TRBV6-1
j_call: TRBJ2-1
cdr3_aa: CASTRGGGSDNEQFF
cdr3_nt: TGTGCCAGCACCCGGGGGGGGGGTAGCGACAATGAGCAGTTCTTC

clone_size: NA
cdr3_length: 12
d_call: NA
v_call: TRBV28
j_call: TRBJ2-5
cdr3_aa: CASESKEETQYF
cdr3_nt: TGTGCCAGCGAAAGTAAGGAGGAGACCCAGTACTTC

clone_size: few
cdr3_length: 15
d_call: NA
v_call: TRBV7-2
j_call: TRBJ2-7
cdr3_aa: CASSSQGGAAYEQYF
cdr3_nt: TGTGCCAGCAGCTCTCAGGGGGGGGCCGCCTACGAGCAGTACTTC

clone_size: few
cdr3_length: 17
d_call: NA
v_call: TRBV7-8
j_call: TRBJ2-1
cdr3_aa: CASSPRPTTDFYNEQFF
cdr3_nt: TGTGCCAGCAGCCCCCGCCCGACTACCGATTTCTACAATGAGCAGTTCTTC

clone_size: NA
cdr3_length: 14
d_call: NA
v_call: TRBV27
j_call: TRBJ2-3
cdr3_aa: CASSFSQNTDTQYF
cdr3_nt: TGTGCCAGCAGTTTTAGCCAAAACACAGATACGCAGTATTTT

clone_size: few
cdr3_length: 12
d_call: NA
v_call: TRBV29-1
j_call: TRBJ1-1
cdr3_aa: CSVVSANTEAFF
cdr3_nt: TGCAGCGTTGTGTCCGCGAACACTGAAGCTTTCTTT

clone_size: NA
cdr3_length: 15
d_call: NA
v_call: TRBV4-3
j_call: TRBJ2-5
cdr3_aa: CASSLRSGLAETQYF
cdr3_nt: TGCGCCAGCAGCCTCAGGAGCGGGCTAGCGGAGACCCAGTACTTC

clone_size: few
cdr3_length: 15
d_call: NA
v_call: TRBV6-5
j_call: TRBJ2-3
cdr3_aa: CASSYSRGPTDTQYF
cdr3_nt: TGTGCCAGCAGTTACTCCCGGGGGCCCACAGATACGCAGTATTTT

clone_size: NA
cdr3_length: 11
d_call: NA
v_call: TRBV3-1
j_call: TRBJ1-4
cdr3_aa: CASSQAQKLFF
cdr3_nt: TGTGCCAGCAGCCAAGCTCAAAAACTGTTTTTT

clone_size: few
cdr3_length: 13
d_call: NA
v_call: TRBV29-1
j_call: TRBJ2-7
cdr3_aa: CSVTQGRSYEQYF
cdr3_nt: TGCAGCGTTACACAGGGACGTTCCTACGAGCAGTACTTC

clone_size: NA
cdr3_length: 14
d_call: NA
v_call: TRBV25-1
j_call: TRBJ2-1
cdr3_aa: CVSRGPVYYNEQFF
cdr3_nt: TGTGTCAGCAGAGGCCCCGTTTATTACAATGAGCAGTTCTTC

clone_size: NA
cdr3_length: 17
d_call: NA
v_call: TRBV7-2
j_call: TRBJ1-3
cdr3_aa: CASSPISLPPSGNTIYF
cdr3_nt: TGTGCCAGCAGCCCCATATCGCTTCCACCCTCTGGAAACACCATATATTTT

clone_size: NA
cdr3_length: 15
d_call: TRBD2
v_call: TRBV24-1
j_call: TRBJ2-1
cdr3_aa: CATRATSGRANEQFF
cdr3_nt: TGTGCCACGCGCGCGACTAGCGGGAGGGCGAATGAGCAGTTCTTC

clone_size: NA
cdr3_length: 17
d_call: TRBD2
v_call: TRBV2
j_call: TRBJ2-4
cdr3_aa: CASSESGLGEGKNIQYF
cdr3_nt: TGTGCCAGCAGCGAATCGGGACTAGGGGAGGGCAAAAACATTCAGTACTTC

clone_size: few
cdr3_length: 14
d_call: NA
v_call: TRBV5-1
j_call: TRBJ2-3
cdr3_aa: CASSLAWGPDTQYF
cdr3_nt: TGCGCCAGCAGCTTAGCGTGGGGACCAGATACGCAGTATTTT

clone_size: few
cdr3_length: 14
d_call: NA
v_call: TRBV29-1
j_call: TRBJ2-2
cdr3_aa: CSYIGGANTGELFF
cdr3_nt: TGCAGCTACATCGGAGGGGCGAACACCGGGGAGCTGTTTTTT

clone_size: NA
cdr3_length: 17
d_call: TRBD2
v_call: TRBV6-2/TRBV6-3
j_call: TRBJ2-2
cdr3_aa: CASKGLAGGPWTGELFF
cdr3_nt: TGTGCCAGCAAGGGACTAGCGGGAGGACCATGGACCGGGGAGCTGTTTTTT